This record concerns one T cell receptor (beta chain) sequence. Libraries were prepared by immunoSEQ multiplex PCR; TCRdb keeps only in-frame clonotypes and omits some of them. The sample contains about 280,000 clones, around 85% of which appear only once. The data are from a study of blood T cell repertoires in COVID-19. The specimen sequenced was PBMCs or T cells enriched from blood (not recorded which). This receptor was taken from a woman between 45 and 60 years old who had recovered from COVID-19.

The CDR3 reads CASSPMSGVNNEQFF. The CDR3 bases are TGTGCCAGCAGCCCGATGTCGGGGGTTAACAATGAGCAGTTCTTC. The chain employs TRBV7-3 and TRBJ2-1; D might be TRBD2 (6 bases). Germline-derived CDR1 and CDR2 are SGHTA and FQGTGA. This CDR3 is 15 amino acids long. V was clipped by 5 bases and J by 5 bases, with 16 bases between them.